This passage covers 17 T cell receptor beta chains from one sample sequenced in a study of blood T cell repertoires in COVID-19. TCRdb's copy holds only in-frame clones and misses some; the assay was immunoSEQ multiplex PCR. The table has approximately 45,000 clones, over 70% seen once. The sample consisted of peripheral blood. The origin of the receptors is a woman aged 40 to 50 with acute or convalescent COVID-19.

The chain recombines TRBV19 with TRBJ2-2; 7 bases are a match to TRBD2. Trimming removed 3 bases from V and 4 bases from J; junction bases left unmatched: 5. The V gene's germline CDR1 is LNHDA and CDR2 SQIVND (reference sequence). There are 15 residues in the CDR3. The CDR3: CASSIRGGGTGELFF. CDR3 DNA: TGTGCCAGTAGTATCCGGGGCGGGGGCACCGGGGAGCTGTTTTTT.

This chain connects TRBV30 to TRBJ1-6, with a tentative D call TRBD1 (5 bases). Germline CDR1 reads GTSNPN; CDR2 reads SVGIG (reference sequence). The CDR3 has 12 residues. As DNA, the CDR3 is TGTGCGGGGCACGGGGGACATTCACCCCTCCACTTT. This codes for CAGHGGHSPLHF. The full variable domain, rest sourced from reference TRBV30 and TRBJ1-6, is SQTIHQWPATLVQPVGSPLSLECTVEGTSNPNLYWYRQAAGRGLQLLFYSVGIGQISSEVPQNLSASRPQDRQFILSSKKLLLSDSGFYLCAGHGGHSPLHFGNGTRLTVT.

The rearrangement uses TRBV27 and TRBJ1-1, with 8 bases that match TRBD1. V dropped 6 bases and J dropped 4; count of bases not matched to a gene: 4. The germline gives CDR1 MNHEY, CDR2 SMNVEV (reference sequence). The length of the CDR3 is 13 residues. In nucleotides, the CDR3 is TGTGCCAGCAGCCCCAGGGGGCTCACTGAAGCTTTCTTT. Residues: CASSPRGLTEAFF.

The V gene is TRBV7-9, the J gene TRBJ2-5, with a tentative D call TRBD2 (6 bases). Looked up from germline, CDR1 is SEHNR and CDR2 is FQNEAQ (reference sequence). V gave up 1 base and J gave up 5 bases, with 11 bases separating them. The CDR3 has 14 amino acids. CDR3 sequence reads: CASSLVLAGETQYF. CDR3 bases: TGTGCCAGCAGCTTAGTACTAGCAGGGGAGACCCAGTACTTC.

The chain links TRBV5-1 to TRBJ2-7; 11 positions agree with TRBD1. CDR1 SGHRS and CDR2 YFSETQ come from the germline V gene. V lost 4 bases, J lost 5 bases, and 8 bases stayed unmatched. The CDR3 totals 15 residues. CDR3 DNA: TGCGCCAGCAGCCTTGGGACAGGGGGTCGCGACGAGCAGTACTTC. Translation gives CASSLGTGGRDEQYF.

The chain uses TRBV9 and TRBJ2-3, with unresolved D. Trimming left V 0 bases short and J 11 bases short, with 13 bases between. Germline CDR1 reads SGDLS; CDR2 reads YYNGEE. The CDR3 contains 13 residues. The CDR3 protein is CASSVEARRKQYF. CDR3 sequence (DNA): TGTGCCAGCAGCGTAGAAGCGAGACGGAAGCAGTATTTT.

This chain links TRBV5-1 with TRBJ1-1, with TRBD1 matching over 8 bases. V lost 2 bases to trimming and J lost 6 bases; unmatched junction nucleotides: 6. The length of the CDR3 is 14 residues. The germline V gene has CDR1 SGHRS and CDR2 YFSETQ. The CDR3 spells CASSLGQGLAEAFF. CDR3 coding DNA: TGCGCCAGCAGCTTAGGACAGGGTCTAGCTGAAGCTTTCTTT.

The rearrangement links TRBV10-3 to TRBJ2-5, with a weak D call TRBD1 (6 bases). The ends were cut back, 8 bases at V and 0 bases at J, with 19 bases in the middle. Germline CDR1 and CDR2: ENHRY and SYGVKD. The CDR3 runs 16 residues. The CDR3 nucleotides read TGTGCCATCGGGGGCCTGGGCGAGGGGGACCAAGAGACCCAGTACTTC. It codes for CAIGGLGEGDQETQYF.

This CDR3 reads CASSLWGVNTGELFF. The CDR3 bases are TGTGCCAGCAGTTTATGGGGGGTCAACACCGGGGAGCTGTTTTTT. This chain links TRBV27 with TRBJ2-2; tentatively, D is TRBD2 (6 bases). Germline V CDR1 and CDR2: MNHEY, SMNVEV (reference sequence). The CDR3 sequence is 15 residues long. V lost 1 base, J lost 2 bases, and 8 bases lay in between.

The rearrangement joins TRBV28 to TRBJ1-6; 7 bases are a match to TRBD1. This CDR3 spans 16 amino acids. Per the germline V gene, CDR1 is MDHEN and CDR2 is SYDVKM. Unmatched junction bases numbered 13, after V lost 5 bases and J lost 9 bases. Here the CDR3 DNA reads TGTGCCAGCAGTCAGACAGGGAAGAGTTTTATTTCACCCCTCCACTTT. Residues: CASSQTGKSFISPLHF.

In its sample, this clone was seen once. V and J are TRBV28 and TRBJ1-2; 7 positions agree with TRBD1. Trimming took 4 bases from V and 5 from J; bases not matched to a gene: 10. The CDR3 has 15 amino acids. The germline CDR1 and CDR2 sequences are MDHEN and SYDVKM. CDR3 loop: CASSSGWDSQYGYTF. As DNA, the CDR3 is TGTGCCAGCAGTTCAGGGTGGGACAGTCAATATGGCTACACCTTC.

The table lists this clone with a few counts. This rearrangement joins TRBV27 to TRBJ1-5; D possibly corresponds to TRBD1 (5 bases). The CDR3 sequence is 9 residues long. V was cut by 8 bases and J by 15 bases, with 11 bases left in between. CDR1 MNHEY and CDR2 SMNVEV come from the germline V gene (reference sequence). CDR3 in amino acids: CASQGVRHF. CDR3 DNA: TGTGCCAGCCAAGGGGTTCGGCATTTT.

The chain combines TRBV10-3 with TRBJ2-7; D is uncertain. V lost 7 bases to trimming and J lost 5 bases, with 12 bases between them. Germline CDR1 ENHRY, CDR2 SYGVKD. The CDR3 is 12 residues long. The CDR3 protein is CAITETMHEQYF. CDR3 coding DNA: TGTGCCATCACGGAGACCATGCACGAGCAGTACTTC.

This chain joins TRBV27 and TRBJ1-2, with 7 bases aligning to TRBD1. CDR3 length: 17 residues. Trimming removed 3 bases from V and 1 base from J; junction bases left unmatched: 11. Germline V gene lookup returns CDR1 MNHEY and CDR2 SMNVEV (reference sequence). CDR3 amino acids: CASSLRQDRFDNYGYTF. CDR3 bases: TGTGCCAGCAGTTTGAGGCAGGACAGGTTCGATAACTATGGCTACACCTTC.

DNA of the CDR3: TGCGCCAGCAGCTCCTCCGCGGTCACGGCGGGGTATGGCTACACCTTC. This codes for CASSSSAVTAGYGYTF. The chain uses TRBV5-1 and TRBJ1-2, with no clear D. Deletions cut 3 bases from V and 5 bases from J, with 20 bases between. CDR1 and CDR2 from the germline V gene are SGHRS and YFSETQ. The CDR3 consists of 16 residues.

The rearrangement links TRBV3-1 (or the pseudogene TRBV3-2) to TRBJ1-4; D not certain. This CDR3 is 14 amino acids long. Germline V gene lookup returns CDR1 LGHDT and CDR2 YNNKEL (reference sequence). Between the trimmed V and J ends, which lost 1 base and 5 bases, there was a span of 8 bases. Written as DNA, the CDR3 is TGTGCCAGCAGCCAAGGGCTCCAGAATGAAAAACTGTTTTTT. Translated, it gives CASSQGLQNEKLFF.

This clone has just a few counts. The chain combines TRBV4-2 with TRBJ2-7; 10 nucleotides match TRBD2. The CDR3 has 17 amino acids. V was clipped by 0 bases and J by 4 bases; unmatched bases: 9. In germline, CDR1 is LGHNA, CDR2 YNFKEQ. CDR3 protein: CASSQDGTSGNGYEQYF. Here the CDR3 DNA reads TGTGCCAGCAGCCAAGATGGAACTAGCGGGAATGGGTACGAGCAGTACTTC.